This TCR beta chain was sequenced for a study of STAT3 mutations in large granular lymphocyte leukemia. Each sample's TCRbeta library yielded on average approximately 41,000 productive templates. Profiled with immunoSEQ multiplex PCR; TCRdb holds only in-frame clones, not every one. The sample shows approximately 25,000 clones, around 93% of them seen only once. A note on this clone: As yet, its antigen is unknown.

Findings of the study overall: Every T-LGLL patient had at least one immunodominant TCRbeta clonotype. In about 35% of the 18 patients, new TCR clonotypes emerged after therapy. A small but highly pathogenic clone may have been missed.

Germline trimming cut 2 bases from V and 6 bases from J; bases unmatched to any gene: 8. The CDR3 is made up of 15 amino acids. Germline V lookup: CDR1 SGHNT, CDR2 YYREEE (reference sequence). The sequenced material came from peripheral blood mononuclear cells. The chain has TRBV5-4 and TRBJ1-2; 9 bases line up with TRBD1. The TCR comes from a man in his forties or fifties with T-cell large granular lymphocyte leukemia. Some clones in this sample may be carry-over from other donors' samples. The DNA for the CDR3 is TGTGCCAGCAGCTTAAGCCCCAGGGACAGGGATGGCTACACCTTC. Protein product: CASSLSPRDRDGYTF.